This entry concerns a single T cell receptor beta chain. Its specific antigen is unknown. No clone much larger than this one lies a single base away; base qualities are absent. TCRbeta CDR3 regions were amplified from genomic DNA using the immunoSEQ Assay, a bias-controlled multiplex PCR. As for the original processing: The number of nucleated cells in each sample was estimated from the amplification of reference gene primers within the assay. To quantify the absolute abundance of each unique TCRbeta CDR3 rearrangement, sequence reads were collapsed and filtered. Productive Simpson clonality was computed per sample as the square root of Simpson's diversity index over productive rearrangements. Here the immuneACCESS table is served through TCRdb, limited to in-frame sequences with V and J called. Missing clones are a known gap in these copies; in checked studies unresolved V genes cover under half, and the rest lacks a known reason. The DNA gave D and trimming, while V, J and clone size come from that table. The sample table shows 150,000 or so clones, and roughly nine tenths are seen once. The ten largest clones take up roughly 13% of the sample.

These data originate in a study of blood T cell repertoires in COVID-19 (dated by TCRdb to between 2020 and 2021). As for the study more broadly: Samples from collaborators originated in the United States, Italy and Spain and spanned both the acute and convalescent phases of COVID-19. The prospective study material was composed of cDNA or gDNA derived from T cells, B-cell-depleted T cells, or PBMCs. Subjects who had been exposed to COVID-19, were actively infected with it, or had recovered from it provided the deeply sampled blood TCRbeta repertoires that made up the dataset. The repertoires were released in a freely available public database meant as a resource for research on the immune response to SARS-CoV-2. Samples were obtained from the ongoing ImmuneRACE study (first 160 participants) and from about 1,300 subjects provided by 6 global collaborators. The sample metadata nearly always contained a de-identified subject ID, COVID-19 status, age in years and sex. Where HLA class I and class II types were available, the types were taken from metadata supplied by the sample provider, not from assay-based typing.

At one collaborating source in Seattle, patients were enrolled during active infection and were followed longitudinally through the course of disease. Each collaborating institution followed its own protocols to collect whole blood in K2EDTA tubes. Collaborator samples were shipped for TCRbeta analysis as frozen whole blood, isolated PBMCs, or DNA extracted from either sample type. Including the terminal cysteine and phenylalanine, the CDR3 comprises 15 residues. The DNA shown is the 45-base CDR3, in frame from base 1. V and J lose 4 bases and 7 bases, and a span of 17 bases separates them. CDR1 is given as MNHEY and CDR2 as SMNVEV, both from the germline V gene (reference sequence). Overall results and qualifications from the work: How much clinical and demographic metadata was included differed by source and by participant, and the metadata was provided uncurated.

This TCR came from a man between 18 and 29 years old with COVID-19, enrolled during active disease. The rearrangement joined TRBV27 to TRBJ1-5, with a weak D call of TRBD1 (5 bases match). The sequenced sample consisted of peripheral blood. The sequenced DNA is TGTGCCAGCAGTTCTGGGCGGGGGTTCTGGCAGCCCCAGCATTTT. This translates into CASSSGRGFWQPQHF.